This is a list of T cell receptor beta chains from one sample in a study of type 1 regulatory T cells. No antigen is known for these receptors. One entry per CDR3 protein results from TCRdb running MiXCR on the reads. The table has 65,000 to 80,000 distinct CDR3 sequences, around 20% seen once. Source material: cultured type 1 regulatory T (Tr1) cells, either the whole culture or a sorted fraction (not recorded which). The receptors derive from a human donor in good health. The CDR3 runs from the conserved cysteine through the conserved F or W. The listing skips clone size in some rows; elsewhere it reads once, few, many or a size class.

CDR3,size,J,V
CASSSLRETYEQYF,-,TRBJ2-7,TRBV5-1
CASSLGPNPYEQYF,few,TRBJ2-7,TRBV5-1
CASSSLAGESGTGELFF,few,TRBJ2-2,TRBV2
CASRGTGFLEQFF,-,TRBJ2-1,TRBV6-6
CASSFGNTGELSF,-,TRBJ2-2,TRBV5-1
CASSFTIGAYEQYF,few,TRBJ2-7,TRBV7-9
CAWSLGGRTDTQYF,-,TRBJ2-3,TRBV30
CSARPPADLYEQYF,-,TRBJ2-7,TRBV20-1
CASSPTSGEYNEQFF,-,TRBJ2-1,TRBV5-5
CASSRNTPGGYTF,-,TRBJ1-2,TRBV14
CASSLWQGTTEAFF,few,TRBJ1-1,TRBV7-3
CSASTPGGQETQYF,few,TRBJ2-5,TRBV20-1